A selection of T cell receptor beta chains follows, all from one sample in a study of TIL therapy for anti-PD-1-resistant metastatic lung cancer. Some clones are missing from TCRdb's copy, which holds only in-frame ones; the method was immunoSEQ multiplex PCR. The data contain tens of thousands of clones, about nine tenths of them singletons. Sequencing used blood, obtained at baseline. Every receptor here comes from a person aged 25-79 years with non-small cell lung cancer. Both conserved end residues are part of each CDR3. A D gene is named only where the DNA matches it firmly. Rows give clone size only sometimes, using once, few, many, or a class for an expanded clone.

TRBV28,TRBJ2-3,-,-,CASRLRGLGTDTQYF,TGTGCCAGCAGGCTTCGGGGCCTCGGCACAGATACGCAGTATTTT
TRBV5-1,TRBJ1-1,-,-,CASSSWEMNTEAFF,TGCGCCAGCAGCTCCTGGGAGATGAACACTGAAGCTTTCTTT
TRBV5-1,TRBJ1-1,-,-,CASSSIQGRTEAFF,TGCGCCAGCAGTTCTATTCAGGGGAGGACTGAAGCTTTCTTT
TRBV5-1,TRBJ1-6,-,once,CASSLVQGAWSPLHF,TGCGCCAGCAGCTTGGTTCAGGGTGCATGGTCACCCCTCCACTTT
TRBV5-4,TRBJ1-2,-,-,CASSYGDSYGYTF,TGTGCCAGCAGCTACGGCGACAGCTATGGCTACACCTTC
TRBV4-1,TRBJ2-1,TRBD2,few,CASSQDFQRGGHNEQFF,TGCGCCAGCAGCCAAGATTTCCAGCGGGGGGGACACAATGAGCAGTTCTTC
TRBV7-9,TRBJ2-1,TRBD1,-,CASSPRTGARNTGNEQFF,TGTGCCAGCAGTCCCCGTACAGGGGCCCGGAATACAGGCAATGAGCAGTTCTTC
TRBV21-1,TRBJ2-6,-,-,CASSTPEHLILSGANVLTF,TGTGCCAGCAGCACCCCCGAGCACCTTATCCTCTCTGGGGCCAACGTCCTGACTTTC
TRBV28,TRBJ2-1,-,-,CASRSPQFF,TGTGCCAGCCGATCCCCCCAGTTCTTC
TRBV6-1,TRBJ2-3,-,-,CASSGIPGVWGTDTQYF,TGTGCCAGCAGTGGGATCCCAGGGGTTTGGGGCACAGATACGCAGTATTTT
TRBV29-1,TRBJ1-2,TRBD1,-,CSAGGPGGPVAAYGYTF,TGCAGCGCCGGGGGGCCAGGGGGTCCGGTAGCTGCCTATGGCTACACCTTC
TRBV5-4,TRBJ2-1,TRBD1,-,CASSLGGTEVYNEQFF,TGTGCCAGCAGCTTGGGAGGGACAGAGGTCTACAATGAGCAGTTCTTC
TRBV28,TRBJ1-6,-,once,CASRAGSSYNSPLHF,TGTGCCAGCCGGGCAGGGAGCTCCTATAATTCACCCCTCCACTTT
TRBV5-6,TRBJ2-1,-,-,CASSPRLGGWNEQFF,TGTGCCAGCAGCCCAAGACTAGGGGGTTGGAATGAGCAGTTCTTC
TRBV7-2,TRBJ2-1,-,-,CASLGGAQNEQFF,TGTGCCAGCTTGGGGGGGGCCCAGAATGAGCAGTTCTTC
TRBV19,TRBJ1-1,-,-,CASTLKAPGVAYNTEAFF,TGTGCCAGTACCCTCAAGGCCCCAGGAGTTGCGTACAACACTGAAGCTTTCTTT
TRBV28,TRBJ2-7,TRBD1,once,CASRGQPTYEQYF,TGTGCCAGCAGGGGACAGCCAACCTACGAGCAGTACTTC
TRBV28,TRBJ1-4,TRBD1,-,CASSLYAGGYEKLFF,TGTGCCAGCAGTTTATATGCAGGGGGCTATGAAAAACTGTTTTTT
TRBV7-8,TRBJ2-7,TRBD2,-,CASSPELAGGIYEQYF,TGTGCCAGCAGCCCGGAACTAGCGGGAGGTATCTACGAGCAGTACTTC
TRBV5-1,TRBJ1-2,-,-,CASSFNGGPNYGYTF,TGCGCCAGCAGCTTCAATGGAGGGCCTAACTATGGCTACACCTTC
TRBV5-1,TRBJ2-2,-,once,CASSADSSGELFF,TGCGCCAGCAGCGCTGACTCCTCCGGGGAGCTGTTTTTT
TRBV4-1,TRBJ2-3,TRBD2,-,CASSQDLRGGPRRPSTDTQYF,TGCGCCAGCAGCCAAGATCTCCGGGGGGGCCCTCGACGCCCGAGCACAGATACGCAGTATTTT